This T cell receptor beta chain was profiled in a study of early T cells in non-severe SARS-CoV-2 infection. Study overall: Unsorted whole blood bulk RNA was sequenced, with unpaired chains.

TCRdb re-called the 5' RACE reads with MiXCR, one entry per CDR3 protein. Of about 36,000 distinct CDR3 sequences in the sample, roughly 9.9% were seen once. The V segment lost 4 bases and the J segment 2 bases; nucleotides outside the gene matches: 6. The CDR3 totals 16 residues. CDR1 is KGHSH, CDR2 LQKENI, per germline. This clonotype has a count of ten or more. Material for sequencing was whole blood. This TCR came from an adult who was a healthcare worker with PCR-confirmed SARS-CoV-2 infection or an uninfected control (not recorded which). The chain uses TRBV18 and TRBJ1-1; 11 bases are a match to TRBD1. The CDR3 region is CASSRPGQGGNTEAFF. The CDR3 coding sequence is TGTGCCAGCTCACGGCCGGGACAGGGGGGAAACACTGAAGCTTTCTTT.